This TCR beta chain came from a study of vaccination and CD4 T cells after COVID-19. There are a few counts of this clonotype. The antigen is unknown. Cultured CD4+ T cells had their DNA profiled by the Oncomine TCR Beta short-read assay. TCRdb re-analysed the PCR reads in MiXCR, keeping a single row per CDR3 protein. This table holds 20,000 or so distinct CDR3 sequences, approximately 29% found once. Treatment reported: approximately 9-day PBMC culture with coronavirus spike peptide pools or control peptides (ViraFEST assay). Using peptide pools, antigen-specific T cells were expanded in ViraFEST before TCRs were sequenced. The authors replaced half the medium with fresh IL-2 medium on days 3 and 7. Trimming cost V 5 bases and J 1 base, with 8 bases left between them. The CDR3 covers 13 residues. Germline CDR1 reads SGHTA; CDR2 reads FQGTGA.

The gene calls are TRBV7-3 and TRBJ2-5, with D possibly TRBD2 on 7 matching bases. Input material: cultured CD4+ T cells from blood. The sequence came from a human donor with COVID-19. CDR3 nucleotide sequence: TGTGCCAGCAGCCGGGGGGCCCAAGAGACCCAGTACTTC. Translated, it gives CASSRGAQETQYF.